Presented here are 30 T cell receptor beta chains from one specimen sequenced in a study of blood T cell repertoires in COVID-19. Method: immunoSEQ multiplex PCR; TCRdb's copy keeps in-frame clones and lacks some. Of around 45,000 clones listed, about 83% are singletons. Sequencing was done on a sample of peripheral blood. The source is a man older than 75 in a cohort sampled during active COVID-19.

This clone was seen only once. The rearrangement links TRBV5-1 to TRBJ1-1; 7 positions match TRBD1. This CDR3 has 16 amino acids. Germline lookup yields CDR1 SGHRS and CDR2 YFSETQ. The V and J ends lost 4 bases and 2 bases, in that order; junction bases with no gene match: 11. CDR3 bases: TGCGCCAGCAGCCCATTCCCGGGACAGTCCAACACTGAAGCTTTCTTT. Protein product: CASSPFPGQSNTEAFF.

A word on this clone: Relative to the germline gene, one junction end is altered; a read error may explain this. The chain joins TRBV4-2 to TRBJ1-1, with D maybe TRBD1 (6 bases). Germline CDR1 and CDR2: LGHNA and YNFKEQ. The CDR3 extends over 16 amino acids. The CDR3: CASSQRPGQDGGHLIF. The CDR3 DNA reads TGTGCCAGCAGCCAGCGACCCGGTCAGGATGGGGGACACCTAATCTTT.

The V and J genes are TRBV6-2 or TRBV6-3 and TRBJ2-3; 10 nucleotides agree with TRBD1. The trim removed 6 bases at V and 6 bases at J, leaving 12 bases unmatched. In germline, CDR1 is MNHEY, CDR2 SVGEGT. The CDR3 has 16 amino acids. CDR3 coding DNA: TGTGCCAGCAGCCATAGGGACAGGGGTCAGGTGGATACGCAGTATTTT. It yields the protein CASSHRDRGQVDTQYF.

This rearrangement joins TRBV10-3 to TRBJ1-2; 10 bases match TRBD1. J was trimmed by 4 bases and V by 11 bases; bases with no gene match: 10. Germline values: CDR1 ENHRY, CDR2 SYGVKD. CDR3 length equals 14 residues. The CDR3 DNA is TGTGCCGTCGGGACAGGGGACGTTACCTATGGCTACACCTTC. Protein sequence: CAVGTGDVTYGYTF.

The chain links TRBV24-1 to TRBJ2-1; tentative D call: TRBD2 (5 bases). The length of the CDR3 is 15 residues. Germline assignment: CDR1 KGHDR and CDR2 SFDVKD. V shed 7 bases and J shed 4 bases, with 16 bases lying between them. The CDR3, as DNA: TGTGCCACCAGGGCTGATGGGAGAGGTTACAATGAGCAGTTCTTC. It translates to CATRADGRGYNEQFF.

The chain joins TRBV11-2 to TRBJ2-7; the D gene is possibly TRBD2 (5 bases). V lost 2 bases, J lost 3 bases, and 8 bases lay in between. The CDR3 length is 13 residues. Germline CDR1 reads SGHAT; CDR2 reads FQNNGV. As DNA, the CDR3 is TGTGCCAGCAGCTTAAACGGGGACTACGAGCAGTACTTC. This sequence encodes CASSLNGDYEQYF.

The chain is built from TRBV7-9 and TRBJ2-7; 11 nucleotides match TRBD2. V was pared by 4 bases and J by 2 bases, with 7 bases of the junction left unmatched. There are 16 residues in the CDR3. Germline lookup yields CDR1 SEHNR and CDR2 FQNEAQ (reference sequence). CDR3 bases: TGTGCCAGCAGCTCTAAACCGGGACTAGCGGCCTACGAGCAGTACTTC. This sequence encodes CASSSKPGLAAYEQYF.

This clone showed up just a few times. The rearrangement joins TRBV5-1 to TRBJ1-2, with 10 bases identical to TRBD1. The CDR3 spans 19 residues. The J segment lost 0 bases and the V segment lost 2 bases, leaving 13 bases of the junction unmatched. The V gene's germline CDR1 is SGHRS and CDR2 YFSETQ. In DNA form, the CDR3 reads TGCGCCAGCAGCTTAACCCCTGGGGACAGGGGATATACTAACTATGGCTACACCTTC. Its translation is CASSLTPGDRGYTNYGYTF.

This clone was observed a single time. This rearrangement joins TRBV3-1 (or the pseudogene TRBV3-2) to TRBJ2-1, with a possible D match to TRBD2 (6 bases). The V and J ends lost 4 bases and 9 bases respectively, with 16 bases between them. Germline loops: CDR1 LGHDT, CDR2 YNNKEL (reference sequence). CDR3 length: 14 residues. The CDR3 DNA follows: TGTGCCAGCAGCCCGGGACTGCCTGGGGGTGAGCAGTTCTTC. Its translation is CASSPGLPGGEQFF.

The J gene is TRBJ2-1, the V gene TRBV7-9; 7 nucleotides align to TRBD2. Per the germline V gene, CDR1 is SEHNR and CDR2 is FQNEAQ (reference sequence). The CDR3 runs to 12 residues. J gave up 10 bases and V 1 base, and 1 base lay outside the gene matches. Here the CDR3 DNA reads TGTGCCAGCAGCTTAGAAGCGGGGGAGCAGTTCTTC. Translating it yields CASSLEAGEQFF.

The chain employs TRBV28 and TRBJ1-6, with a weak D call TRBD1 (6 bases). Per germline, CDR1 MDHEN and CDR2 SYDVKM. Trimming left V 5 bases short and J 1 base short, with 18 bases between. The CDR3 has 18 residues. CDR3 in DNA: TGTGCCAGCAGTACTTTGGGGGGGCTAGGTTCCTATAATTCACCCCTCCACTTT. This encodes CASSTLGGLGSYNSPLHF.

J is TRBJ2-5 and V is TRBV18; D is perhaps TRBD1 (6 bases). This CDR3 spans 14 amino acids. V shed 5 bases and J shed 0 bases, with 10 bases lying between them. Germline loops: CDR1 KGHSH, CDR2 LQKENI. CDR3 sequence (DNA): TGTGCCAGCTCAGCGAGACAGGACCAAGAGACCCAGTACTTC. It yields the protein CASSARQDQETQYF. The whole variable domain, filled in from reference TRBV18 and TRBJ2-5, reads NAGVMQNPRHLVRRRGQEARLRCSPMKGHSHVYWYRQLPEEGLKFMVYLQKENIIDESGMPKERFSAEFPKEGPSILRIQQVVRGDSAAYFCASSARQDQETQYFGPGTRLLVL.

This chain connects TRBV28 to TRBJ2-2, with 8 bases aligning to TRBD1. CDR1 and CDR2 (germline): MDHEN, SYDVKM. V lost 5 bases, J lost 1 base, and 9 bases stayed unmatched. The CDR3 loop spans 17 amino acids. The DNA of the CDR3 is TGTGCCAGCAGTCCCGCCCGGGGACAGGTGAACACCGGGGAGCTGTTTTTT. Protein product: CASSPARGQVNTGELFF.

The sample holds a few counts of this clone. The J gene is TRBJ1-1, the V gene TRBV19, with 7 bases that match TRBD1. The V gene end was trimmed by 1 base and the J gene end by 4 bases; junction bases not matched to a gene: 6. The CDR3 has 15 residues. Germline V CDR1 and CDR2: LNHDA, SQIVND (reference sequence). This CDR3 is CASSIVQQGPTEAFF. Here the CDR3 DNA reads TGTGCCAGTAGTATAGTTCAACAGGGGCCCACTGAAGCTTTCTTT.

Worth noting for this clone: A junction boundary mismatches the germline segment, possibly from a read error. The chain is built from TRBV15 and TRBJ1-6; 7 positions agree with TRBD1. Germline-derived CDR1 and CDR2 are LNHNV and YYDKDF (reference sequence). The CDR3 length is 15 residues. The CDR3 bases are TGTGCCACCGGCAGAGATTCACAGGGGAATTCACCCCTCCACTTT. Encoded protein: CATGRDSQGNSPLHF. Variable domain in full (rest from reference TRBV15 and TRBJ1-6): DAMVIQNPRYQVTQFGKPVTLSCSQTLNHNVMYWYQQKSSQAPKLLFHYYDKDFNNEADTPDNFQSRRPNTSFCFLDIRSPGLGDTAMYLCATGRDSQGNSPLHFGNGTRLTVT.

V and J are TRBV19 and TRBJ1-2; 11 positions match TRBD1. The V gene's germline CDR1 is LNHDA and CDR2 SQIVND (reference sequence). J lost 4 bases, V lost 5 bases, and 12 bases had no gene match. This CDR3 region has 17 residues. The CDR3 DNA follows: TGTGCCAGTAGTGCCTGGCCCGGGACAGGGGGAGGCTATGGCTACACCTTC. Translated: CASSAWPGTGGGYGYTF.

CDR3 in DNA: TGTGCCACCTCCCGCGGGGGGGAGCAGTACTTC. It encodes CATSRGGEQYF. The chain recombines TRBV24-1 with TRBJ2-7, with TRBD2 identical over 8 bases. V trimming: 9 bases; J trimming: 7 bases; junction bases outside the gene matches: 4. The CDR3 has 11 residues. Germline loops: CDR1 KGHDR, CDR2 SFDVKD.

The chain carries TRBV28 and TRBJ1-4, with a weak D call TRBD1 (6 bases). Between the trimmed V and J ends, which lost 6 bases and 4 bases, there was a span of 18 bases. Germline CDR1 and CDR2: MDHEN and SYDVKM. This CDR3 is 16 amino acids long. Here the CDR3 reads CASSLSPRGSNEKLFF. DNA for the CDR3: TGTGCCAGCAGCCTAAGCCCCAGGGGAAGTAATGAAAAACTGTTTTTT.

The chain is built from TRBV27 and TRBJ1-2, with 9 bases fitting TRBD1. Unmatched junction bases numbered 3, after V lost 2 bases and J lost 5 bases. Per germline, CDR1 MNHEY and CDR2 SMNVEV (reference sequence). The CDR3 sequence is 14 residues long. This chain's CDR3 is CASSLGTGRYGYTF. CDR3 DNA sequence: TGTGCCAGCAGTTTAGGGACAGGGCGATATGGCTACACCTTC.

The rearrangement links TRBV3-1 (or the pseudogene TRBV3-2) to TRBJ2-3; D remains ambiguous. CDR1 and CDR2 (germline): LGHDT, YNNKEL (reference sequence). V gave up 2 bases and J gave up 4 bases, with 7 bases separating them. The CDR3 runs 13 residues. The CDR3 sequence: CASSQIVADTQYF. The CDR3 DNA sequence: TGTGCCAGCAGCCAAATAGTTGCAGATACGCAGTATTTT.

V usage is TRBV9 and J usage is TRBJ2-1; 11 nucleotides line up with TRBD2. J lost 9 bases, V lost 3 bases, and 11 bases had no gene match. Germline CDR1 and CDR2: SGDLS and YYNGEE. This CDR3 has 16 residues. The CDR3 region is CASSAFTSGRSSEQFF. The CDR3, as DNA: TGTGCCAGCAGCGCCTTCACTAGCGGGAGATCTAGTGAGCAGTTCTTC.

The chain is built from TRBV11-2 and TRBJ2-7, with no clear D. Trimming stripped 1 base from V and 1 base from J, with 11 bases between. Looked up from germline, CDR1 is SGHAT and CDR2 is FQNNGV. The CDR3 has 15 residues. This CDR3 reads CASSLGSQTSYEQYF. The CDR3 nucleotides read TGTGCCAGCAGCTTAGGCAGCCAGACTTCCTACGAGCAGTACTTC.

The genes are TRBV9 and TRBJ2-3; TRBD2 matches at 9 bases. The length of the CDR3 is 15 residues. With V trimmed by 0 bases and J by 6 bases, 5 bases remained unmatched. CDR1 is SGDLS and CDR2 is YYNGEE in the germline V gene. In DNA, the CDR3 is TGTGCCAGCAGCGTAGGACAGCGGGGGGCGGATACGCAGTATTTT. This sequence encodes CASSVGQRGADTQYF.

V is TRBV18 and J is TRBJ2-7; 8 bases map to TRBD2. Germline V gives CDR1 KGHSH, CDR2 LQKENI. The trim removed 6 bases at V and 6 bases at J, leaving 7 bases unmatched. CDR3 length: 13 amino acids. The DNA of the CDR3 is TGTGCCAGCTCTCTGAAAGCGGGAGCCGAGCAGTACTTC. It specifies CASSLKAGAEQYF.

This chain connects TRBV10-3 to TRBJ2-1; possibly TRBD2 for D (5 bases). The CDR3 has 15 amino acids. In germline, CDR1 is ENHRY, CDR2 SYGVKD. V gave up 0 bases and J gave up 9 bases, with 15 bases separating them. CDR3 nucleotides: TGTGCCATCAGTGAGTCGATTGATAGCGTTCGTGAGCAGTTCTTC. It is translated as CAISESIDSVREQFF.

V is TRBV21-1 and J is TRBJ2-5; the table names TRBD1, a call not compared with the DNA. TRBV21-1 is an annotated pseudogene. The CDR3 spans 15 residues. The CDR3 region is CASSKRTGYQETQYF. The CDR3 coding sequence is TGTGCCAGCAGCAAGAGAACAGGATACCAAGAGACCCAGTACTTC.

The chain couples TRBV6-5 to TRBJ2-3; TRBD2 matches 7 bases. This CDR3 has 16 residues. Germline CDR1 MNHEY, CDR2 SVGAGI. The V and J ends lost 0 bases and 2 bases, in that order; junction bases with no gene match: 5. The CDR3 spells CASSYSRLAVTDTQYF. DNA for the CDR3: TGTGCCAGCAGTTACTCTAGGCTAGCGGTCACAGATACGCAGTATTTT.

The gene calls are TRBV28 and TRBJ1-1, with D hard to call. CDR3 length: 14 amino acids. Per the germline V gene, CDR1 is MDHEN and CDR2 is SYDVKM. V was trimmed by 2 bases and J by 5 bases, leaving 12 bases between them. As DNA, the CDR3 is TGTGCCAGCAGTTTAAACGGACTGCCGACTGAAGCTTTCTTT. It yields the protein CASSLNGLPTEAFF.

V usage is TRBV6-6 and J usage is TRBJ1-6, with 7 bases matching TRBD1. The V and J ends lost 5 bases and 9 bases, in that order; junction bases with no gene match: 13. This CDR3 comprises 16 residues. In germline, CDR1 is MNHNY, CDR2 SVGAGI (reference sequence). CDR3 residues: CASSPGDRVLGSPLHF. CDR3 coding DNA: TGTGCCAGCAGTCCCGGCGACAGGGTTTTAGGTTCACCCCTCCACTTT.

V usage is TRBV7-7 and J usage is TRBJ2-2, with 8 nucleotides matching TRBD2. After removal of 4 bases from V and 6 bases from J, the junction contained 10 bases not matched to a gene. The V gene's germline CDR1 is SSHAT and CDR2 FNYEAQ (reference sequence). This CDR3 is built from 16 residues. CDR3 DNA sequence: TGTGCCAGCAGCTCAGGTAGCGGGACCTACCCCGGGGAGCTGTTTTTT. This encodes CASSSGSGTYPGELFF.